This T cell receptor beta chain was found in a study of cytomegalovirus exposure and HLA in healthy donors (TCRdb year 2017). Regarding the complete study: An earlier analysis of about 560 of the donors reported about 300 Gb of sequence data and around 120 million unique TCR beta sequences obtained from some 170 million T cells. An early release that covered approximately 600 HLA-typed donors contained around 300 gigabases of sequencing data and tens of millions of unique TCR sequences. Among the roughly 400 genotyped donors, approximately 77% belonged to the genetic ancestry cluster associated with self-reported Caucasian donors. The study aimed to test whether cataloging public T cell receptors could reveal signatures of past pathogen exposure. The T cell repertoires of roughly 660 subjects were profiled by immunosequencing and related to cytomegalovirus serostatus. A separate validation cohort of roughly 120 different subjects was used in addition to the roughly 700-subject first cohort. High-throughput TCR immunosequencing, statistical association of individual TCRs with disease status, and machine learning were combined to predict cytomegalovirus infection status. A later analysis re-examined previously published TCR beta repertoires from hundreds of donors and added high-resolution HLA genotyping to investigate patterns of TCR occurrence. The later analysis used no new phenotypic data to find candidate immune exposures, relying instead on TCR beta sequences and their occurrence across donors. In an earlier analysis of over 550 of the donors, high-throughput TCR beta sequencing was used to judge whether each TCR beta V gene segment behaved as functional or pseudogenic. Donor age, sex, ethnicity and CMV serostatus were compiled together with the repertoire data. In a later genetic analysis, genome-wide SNP genotypes for about 65% of the 666 donors were used, and that subset was treated as a discovery cohort. All discovery cohort repertoires had been generated on a single sequencing platform. HLA typing included class I and class II loci at four-digit resolution. The number of typed donors differed by locus: about 620-630 for A, B, C, DRB1 and DQB1; 522 for DQA1; approximately 610 for DPA1; and roughly 470 for DPB1. Roughly 5 DR-DQ haplotypes were handled as single units for association and clustering, since linkage in the cohort was strong. On average, 235,054 unique TCR beta nucleotide sequences were sequenced per donor among about 400 genotyped donors of the cohort, with 15% to 20% of those sequences being non-productive.

The study at large found these results: In this cohort, only TCR beta chains were sequenced, and detectable features were limited by the absence of alpha or paired-chain data. Broadly in line with IMGT annotations, most TCR beta V segments showed up in productive rearrangements about 90% or about 30% of the time in an earlier analysis of several hundred of the donors. Because counts were too low, around 18 rarely observed V segments, including chromosome 9 orphons, were left out of the earlier analysis of roughly 600 of the donors. In vitro tests confirmed that three of the cytomegalovirus-associated TCR beta chains recognize cytomegalovirus antigens. A total of 150 to 200 TCR beta chains were listed by the study as associated with cytomegalovirus. In a later analysis, TCR association rates were found to vary across HLA loci, with the most associated TCRs seen for DRB1 alleles and the fewest for HLA-C alleles. The authors suggested that the approach could potentially be extended to other disease states and immunological phenotypes. Compared with equally common non-associated chains, HLA-associated TCR beta chains in a later analysis were more clonally expanded and had lower generation probabilities. A further reported finding was that TCR beta sequences accurately predicted the HLA-A and HLA-B alleles for most subjects in the first cohort. Specific HLA alleles were associated with 15,000 to 20,000 TCR beta sequences at a false discovery rate of 0.05 in a later analysis. A later genetic analysis reported fewer N-insertions in productive TCRs among donors in an Asian-associated ancestry cluster than the roughly 670-donor mean. In a later analysis, several top co-occurrence clusters were reported to appear linked to parvovirus B19, influenza, CMV and Epstein-Barr virus. Linkage disequilibrium might explain the correlated functional status among segregating V segments, but an unknown experimental factor could not be excluded. Because HLA typing was unavailable for some donors at each locus, only the typed subset was used in association tests. Some IMGT-functional V segments, including TRBV6-2 and TRBV6-3, could not be told apart with the 87-base-pair reads, so those segments were excluded. A cluster of highly shared sequence variants was judged likely to be a technical artifact of the sequencing pipeline. Roughly uniform sequencing depth across donors was assumed in presence/absence analyses, although this assumption may not hold. V-gene and J-gene trimming of TCR beta chains was associated with a missense DCLRE1C variant in a later genetic analysis, and the association was replicated in an independent cohort. The classifier was reported to diagnose cytomegalovirus status with high specificity and sensitivity in both the original cohort and the validation cohort. A later analysis found that most CMV-associated TCR beta chains appeared HLA-restricted, with HLA associations seemingly driven largely by CMV exposure. Assigning TCR associations to individual alleles was difficult when HLA alleles, especially DR and DQ, strongly co-occurred. Most TCR sequences were seen in very few donors, while some public TCRs were found in many individuals. CMV serostatus was the only immune exposure information available for the cohort.

The cohort consisted of 600 to 750 healthy bone marrow donors. Cohort members were all nominally healthy when sampled, although unrecorded immune exposures were likely present. The donor tested CMV seropositive and was one of the 289 seropositive cohort members. Each donor provided a peripheral blood sample, and peripheral blood mononuclear cells were used for TCR beta sequencing. The Qiagen DNeasy Blood Extraction Kit was used to extract genomic DNA from the blood cell samples. Sequences MDHEN (CDR1) and SYDVKM (CDR2) are obtained from the germline V gene. Trimming leaves V shorter by 4 bases and J shorter by 5 bases, with the junction holding 9 bases beyond the gene matches. Including cysteine and phenylalanine, the CDR3 has 15 amino acids. CDR3 DNA is the only sequence kept; it has 45 bases, read in frame from the first base. With respect to this clone: It has no known antigen specificity.

The library was made by the immunoSEQ multiplex PCR assay. The multiplex PCR relied on a mix of 60 forward primers for TCR Vbeta segments and 13 reverse primers for TCR Jbeta segments. Amplification of the CDR3 region of rearranged TCR beta genes was performed with a multiplex PCR assay on genomic DNA. Amplified TCR beta libraries were sequenced as 87-base-pair reads on the Illumina HiSeq System. From the authors' description of their analysis: Across the roughly 670 repertoires, a later analysis counted 75 million to 90 million unique TCR beta chains, around 11 million of which were shared by at least two donors. Raw reads were error-corrected and collapsed into unique sequences with a nearest-neighbor algorithm that merged closely related sequences to remove PCR and sequencing errors. Alignment of CDR3 sequences to IMGT reference sequences was used to assign V, D and J gene segments. For a sequence to be retained, a match of at least six nucleotides to both a V gene segment and a J gene segment was required. Rearrangements were classified as productive when the CDR3 lacked stop codons and remained in frame with V and J, and all other rearrangements were classified as non-productive. CDR3 was defined according to IMGT convention as the region running from the second conserved V-encoded cysteine to the conserved J-encoded phenylalanine. In an earlier analysis of around 540 of the donors, sequences lacking an unambiguous match to a single V gene segment were excluded. An earlier analysis of around 600 of the donors classified V segments as functional when productive rearrangements were above 56.7% and as segregating when the standard deviation between donors was above 5%. A statistical classification framework was built for diagnosing cytomegalovirus status from the catalog of TCR beta chain sequences. In a later analysis, TCR nucleotide sequences were compared against IMGT/GENE-DB human TR gene sequences so that V and J genes could be assigned. The TCRdist pipeline was used in a later analysis to assign CDR3 sequences and most-parsimonious VDJ recombination scenarios. In a later analysis, each TCR beta chain was defined by its CDR3 amino acid sequence together with its V-gene family, and reads lacking a unique V-gene family were excluded. As a way to deal with suspected cross-contamination and a sequencing artifact, a later analysis dropped 450 to 600 nucleotide sequences that were highly shared and had low generation probability. For each public chain, a later analysis derived a clonal expansion index from normalized ranks of inferred template counts within each repertoire. In a later analysis, generation probabilities were computed using a VDJ recombination model fitted to out-of-frame rearrangements, and the results were checked against IGoR. In a later analysis, TCR-TCR, TCR-HLA and TCR-CMV co-occurrence was scored with hypergeometric tests, and a repertoire-size bias correction was applied to TCR pairs. In a later analysis, false discovery rates were estimated by permuting HLA or CMV assignments 20 times. In a later analysis, co-occurring TCRs were grouped using DBSCAN, and TCRdist sequence similarity was added for clustering within HLA-allele-positive subsets. Repertoires with fewer than 30,000 or more than 120,000 public chains were left out of co-occurrence clustering, as were roughly five repertoires with anomalous nucleotide sharing. TCRdb took this table from immuneACCESS and kept in-frame rearrangements with V and J called. Such tables lack part of the clones; where checked against another copy, unresolved V genes explain under half of the gap, and the rest is unexplained. V and J calls and clone size are as listed in that table; D and trimming were resolved from the DNA. The sample table holds about 83,000 clones. Of the sample, roughly 3.8% falls within the top ten clones.

The source of this sequence is a man aged 18 to 29 in good health and CMV-seropositive. This chain joins TRBV28 to TRBJ2-7; 9 central bases correspond to TRBD2. The specimen was PBMCs. The CDR3 protein is CASSSPAGGKHEQYF. The sequence in DNA is TGTGCCAGCAGTTCGCCGGCGGGAGGGAAGCACGAGCAGTACTTC. Reference TRBV28 and TRBJ2-7 proteins supply the regions before and after the CDR3; the full variable domain is: DVKVTQSSRYLVKRTGEKVFLECVQDMDHENMFWYRQDPGLGLRLIYFSYDVKMKEKGDIPEGYSVSREKKERFSLILESASTNQTSMYLCASSSPAGGKHEQYFGPGTRLTVT.